This T cell receptor (beta chain) was sequenced in a study of blood T cell repertoires in COVID-19. About the research overall: The samples span acute and convalescent COVID-19 from the United States, Italy and Spain. T cells, B-cell-depleted T cells, or PBMCs supplied cDNA or gDNA.

This clone came up once. CDR1 MNHEY and CDR2 SMNVEV come from the germline V gene (reference sequence). V lost 6 bases and J lost 2, with 18 bases in between. This CDR3 is 16 amino acids long. Authors' processing steps: For nucleated cells, counts were estimated from reference gene primer amplification. This table comes from immunoSEQ multiplex PCR, and its TCRdb copy is limited to in-frame clones, with some not included. V, J and clone size derive from that table, while D and trimming were established from the DNA sequence. Among about 150,000 clones listed, roughly 89% were seen once. The chain is built from TRBV27 and TRBJ2-3; possibly TRBD1 for D (6 bases). The sequenced sample was peripheral blood. The clonotype comes from a man between 45 and 60 years old with acute or convalescent COVID-19. The CDR3 DNA sequence: TGTGCCAGCAGCCCCAGGGGATCTCCCCCCACAGATACGCAGTATTTT. It yields the protein CASSPRGSPPTDTQYF.